This T cell receptor beta chain emerged from a study of CD8 T cells in ankylosing spondylitis. 5'-RACE, quantitative and with molecular barcodes, yielded the TCR beta libraries. MiXCR, run by TCRdb on the 5' RACE reads, gives a single entry per CDR3 protein. The table shows more than 300,000 distinct CDR3 sequences, with 7% to 9% occurring only once. Ten or more counts support this clonotype. No antigen is known for it. Study-wide findings and caveats: Researchers report that disease-linked clones proved CD8+ and relatively rare in peripheral blood. Significant enrichment of disease-linked clones was reportedly seen in matched ankylosing spondylitis synovial fluid. In the blood and synovial fluid of reactive arthritis, some motif variants had been previously reported. Eight or nine highly homologous variants formed a TCR beta motif that appeared characteristic of ankylosing spondylitis blood.

This CDR3 comprises 16 residues. Germline V CDR1 and CDR2: MDHEN, SYDVKM. Trimming took off 6 bases at V and 1 base at J, with 16 bases between the two ends. The sequenced sample was blood, either unsorted or a sorted T cell fraction (not recorded which). This clonotype was obtained from a male donor with ankylosing spondylitis. The rearrangement joins TRBV28 to TRBJ1-3; D gene ambiguous. In DNA, the CDR3 is TGTGCCAGCAGCTCCTTCGGGGAGAGATCTGGAAACACCATATATTTT. Translated: CASSSFGERSGNTIYF.